The next 27 T cell receptor beta chains were all read from a single sample in a study of a mutant IDH1 vaccine in newly diagnosed glioma. The assay was immunoSEQ multiplex PCR, and TCRdb's table has in-frame clones only and misses some. Here the sample spans tens of thousands of clones, about three quarters being singletons. Time point meaning: baseline, week 1 (first vaccination visit). Treatment in this sample: pre-vaccination baseline after standard-of-care therapy. The sample consisted of PBMCs, taken from a glioma patient treated with radiotherapy, temozolomide or both. The receptors come from a woman aged 40 to 49 with glioma.

This clone came up a few times. V and J are TRBV25-1 and TRBJ1-2, with 9 bases that match TRBD1. This CDR3 region has 12 residues. The V segment lost 7 bases and the J segment 5 bases; nucleotides outside the gene matches: 2. Germline CDR1 is MGHDK and CDR2 is SYGVNS. The chain's CDR3 is CASKDRGYGYTF. The CDR3 bases are TGTGCCAGCAAAGACAGGGGGTATGGCTACACCTTC.

The V gene is TRBV4-1, the J gene TRBJ2-2; D is possibly TRBD2 (5 bases). The CDR3 is 14 amino acids. V was trimmed by 4 bases and J by 7 bases, leaving 13 bases between them. The germline V gene encodes CDR1 MGHRA and CDR2 YSYEKL. In DNA form, the CDR3 reads TGCGCCAGCAGCCCCTACGGGATGGGCGGGGAGCTGTTTTTT. It is translated as CASSPYGMGGELFF.

The CDR3 region is CASSYTAEHDEAFF. As DNA, the CDR3 is TGTGCCAGCAGTTACACAGCCGAACATGATGAAGCTTTCTTT. The V and J genes are TRBV6-5 and TRBJ1-1; D is ambiguous. The CDR3 covers 14 residues. CDR1 MNHEY and CDR2 SVGAGI come from the germline V gene. Trimming cost V 2 bases and J 7 bases, with 14 bases left between them.

The rearrangement links TRBV9 to TRBJ2-3; unclear D gene. CDR1 and CDR2 (germline): SGDLS, YYNGEE. Trimming cost V 0 bases and J 4 bases, with 9 bases left between them. This CDR3 region has 14 residues. This CDR3 is CASSVGGFPDTQYF. The CDR3 coding sequence is TGTGCCAGCAGCGTAGGTGGTTTCCCAGATACGCAGTATTTT. Combining the CDR3 with reference TRBV9 and TRBJ2-3 gives the whole variable domain DSGVTQTPKHLITATGQRVTLRCSPRSGDLSVYWYQQSLDQGLQFLIQYYNGEERAKGNILERFSAQQFPDLHSELNLSSLELGDSALYFCASSVGGFPDTQYFGPGTRLTVL.

The J gene is TRBJ2-5, the V gene TRBV6-5, with 10 positions matching TRBD1. CDR3 size: 13 residues. The V segment lost 6 bases and the J segment 3 bases; nucleotides outside the gene matches: 1. Germline V lookup: CDR1 MNHEY, CDR2 SVGAGI. The CDR3 DNA reads as TGTGCCAGCAGGGACAGGGGGAAAGAGACCCAGTACTTC. This encodes CASRDRGKETQYF.

The chain employs TRBV7-9 and TRBJ2-7, with 8 bases aligning to TRBD1. Trimming at V came to 5 bases and at J to 2 bases, leaving 5 bases not matched to a gene. Germline V gene sequence: CDR1 SEHNR, CDR2 FQNEAQ (reference sequence). The CDR3 spans 14 residues. CDR3 amino acids: CASSPTGAAYEQYF. CDR3 nucleotide sequence: TGTGCCAGCAGCCCGACAGGGGCCGCCTACGAGCAGTACTTC. The full variable domain, rest sourced from reference TRBV7-9 and TRBJ2-7, is DTGVSQNPRHKITKRGQNVTFRCDPISEHNRLYWYRQTLGQGPEFLTYFQNEAQLEKSRLLSDRFSAERPKGSFSTLEIQRTEQGDSAMYLCASSPTGAAYEQYFGPGTRLTVT.

This chain connects TRBV6-1 to TRBJ1-1; 7 nucleotides align to TRBD1. CDR1 and CDR2 from the germline V gene are MNHNS and SASEGT. V dropped 5 bases and J dropped 4; count of bases not matched to a gene: 7. This CDR3 spans 14 amino acids. The CDR3 is CASSQTGKGTEAFF. The CDR3 DNA reads as TGTGCCAGCAGTCAGACAGGGAAGGGCACTGAAGCTTTCTTT.

The chain couples TRBV28 to TRBJ2-7, with D perhaps TRBD1 or TRBD2 (5 bases each). The CDR3 covers 15 residues. Germline CDR1 reads MDHEN; CDR2 reads SYDVKM. V shed 10 bases and J shed 4 bases, with 23 bases lying between them. The CDR3, as DNA: TGTGCCACCCTCCCCGGGGCCTCTTCCCTTTACGAGCAGTACTTC. Its translation is CATLPGASSLYEQYF.

The rearrangement joins TRBV20-1 to TRBJ2-7; TRBD1 or TRBD2 may be the D gene (6 bases each). The CDR3 extends over 11 amino acids. The V gene lost 3 bases and the J gene lost 10 bases, with 13 bases spanning the gap. The germline V gene encodes CDR1 DFQATT and CDR2 SNEGSKA (reference sequence). Here the CDR3 DNA reads TGCAGTGCTAGCGGGGGCCCCTTCCAGTACTTC. Its protein is CSASGGPFQYF.

The rearrangement links TRBV5-6 to TRBJ2-5; D not resolved. The CDR3 extends over 13 amino acids. Trimming pared 4 bases from V and 4 bases from J, leaving 11 bases between. Germline V lookup: CDR1 SGHDT, CDR2 YYEEEE. This chain's CDR3 is CASSLVMVETQYF. The CDR3 nucleotides are TGTGCCAGCAGCCTAGTGATGGTAGAGACCCAGTACTTC.

CDR3 region: CASSIGSYEQYF. The CDR3 DNA reads TGTGCCAGTAGTATAGGGTCCTACGAGCAGTACTTC. The genes are TRBV19 and TRBJ2-7; no clear D gene. Germline V gene lookup returns CDR1 LNHDA and CDR2 SQIVND (reference sequence). The CDR3 totals 12 residues. V was cut by 1 base and J by 1 base, with 2 bases left in between.

The chain carries TRBV7-2 and TRBJ2-5; D is undetermined. The CDR3 covers 14 residues. The V and J ends lost 5 bases and 1 base respectively, with 11 bases between them. Germline-derived CDR1 and CDR2 are SGHTA and FQGNSA. CDR3 DNA sequence: TGTGCCAGCAGCCCTGCGGCCAGCCAAGAGACCCAGTACTTC. It specifies CASSPAASQETQYF.

This clone was detected only once. The CDR3 bases are TGTGCCAGCAGCCCACCCCTGACAGGGAGCTCCTACGAGCAGTACTTC. Its protein product is CASSPPLTGSSYEQYF. The rearrangement links TRBV7-9 to TRBJ2-7, with TRBD1 identical over 7 bases. Trimming took 5 bases from V and 0 from J; bases not matched to a gene: 10. This CDR3 has 16 residues. Germline-derived CDR1 and CDR2 are SEHNR and FQNEAQ (reference sequence).

This clone has just one count. This sequence joins TRBV25-1 and TRBJ1-1; 9 nucleotides align to TRBD1. Germline CDR1 and CDR2: MGHDK and SYGVNS. CDR3 size: 15 residues. Trimming cost V 3 bases and J 6 bases; bases outside gene matches: 8. For the CDR3, the DNA is TGTGCCAGCAGTGATCCCGGGACAGGGAATGCTGAAGCTTTCTTT. The encoded protein is CASSDPGTGNAEAFF.

The V gene is TRBV7-2, the J gene TRBJ2-3; D ambiguous. The CDR3 length is 16 residues. The V gene's germline CDR1 is SGHTA and CDR2 FQGNSA. V was trimmed by 2 bases and J by 1 base, leaving 13 bases between them. Here the CDR3 DNA reads TGTGCCAGCAGCTTAAGCCAAAGCACGGGCACAGATACGCAGTATTTT. Translating it yields CASSLSQSTGTDTQYF.

This clone has just one count. V and J are TRBV19 and TRBJ1-5, with D perhaps TRBD1 (6 bases). Germline CDR1 is LNHDA and CDR2 is SQIVND (reference sequence). The CDR3 totals 17 residues. Trimming took off 7 bases at V and 0 bases at J, with 19 bases between the two ends. The CDR3 coding sequence is TGTGCCAGTACCCCGCGGACAGAAACTTATAGCAATCAGCCCCAGCATTTT. It translates to CASTPRTETYSNQPQHF.

The chain has TRBV29-1 and TRBJ2-1; 11 bases agree with TRBD2. Germline V gene sequence: CDR1 SQVTM, CDR2 ANQGSEA. There are 17 residues in the CDR3. The V and J ends lost 7 bases and 5 bases, in that order; junction bases with no gene match: 16. CDR3 DNA sequence: TGCAGCGCTCTCCTACGCTGGGTAGCGGGGGGGGACAATGAGCAGTTCTTC. Translation: CSALLRWVAGGDNEQFF.

This clone was recorded a few times. This sequence joins TRBV28 and TRBJ1-2; D is possibly TRBD1 (5 bases). Germline V lookup: CDR1 MDHEN, CDR2 SYDVKM. V lost 4 bases and J lost 5, with 14 bases in between. CDR3 length: 14 residues. CDR3 region: CASSSRVLWYGYTF. DNA for the CDR3: TGTGCCAGCAGTTCCAGGGTGCTTTGGTATGGCTACACCTTC.

V gene TRBV29-1 combines with J gene TRBJ2-1; TRBD2 aligns across 9 bases. Losses at the gene ends were 7 bases for V and 6 bases for J; bases not matched to a gene: 7. CDR1 is SQVTM and CDR2 is ANQGSEA in the germline V gene. This CDR3 is built from 13 residues. The CDR3 sequence is CSASGVGGNEQFF. The CDR3 coding sequence is TGCAGCGCTAGCGGGGTCGGTGGCAATGAGCAGTTCTTC.

The chain combines TRBV5-4 with TRBJ1-4; a possible D gene is TRBD1 (6 bases). Looked up from germline, CDR1 is SGHNT and CDR2 is YYREEE (reference sequence). V was clipped by 4 bases and J by 4 bases, with 11 bases between them. The CDR3 extends over 14 amino acids. CDR3 loop: CASSPDRYNEKLFF. DNA of the CDR3: TGTGCCAGCAGCCCGGACAGATATAATGAAAAACTGTTTTTT.

This rearrangement joins TRBV13 to TRBJ1-6; D is unresolved. V gave up 2 bases and J gave up 7 bases, with 9 bases separating them. The CDR3 loop spans 14 amino acids. Germline V gene data show CDR1 as PRHDT and CDR2 as FYEKMQ (reference sequence). The DNA for the CDR3 is TGTGCCAGCAGCTTAACAGAAGCCAATTCACCCCTCCACTTT. Protein product: CASSLTEANSPLHF.

This clone has a single count. This chain connects TRBV10-3 to TRBJ1-3; TRBD1 is a possible D gene (5 bases). The germline gives CDR1 ENHRY, CDR2 SYGVKD. This CDR3 spans 13 amino acids. Trimming stripped 8 bases from V and 3 bases from J, with 11 bases between. CDR3 sequence (DNA): TGTGCCATCGGGACGGGATTTGGAAACACCATATATTTT. Its translation is CAIGTGFGNTIYF.

This clone was found a few times. V and J are TRBV7-3 and TRBJ1-2; D remains ambiguous. Trimming removed 4 bases at V and 3 bases at J, with 9 bases between. The germline V gene has CDR1 SGHTA and CDR2 FQGTGA. The CDR3 has 13 amino acids. The CDR3: CASSSRPDYGYTF. The CDR3 DNA is TGTGCCAGCAGCTCCCGCCCAGACTATGGCTACACCTTC.

The chain combines TRBV5-5 with TRBJ1-2, with D unclear. Germline assignment: CDR1 SGHKS and CDR2 YYEKEE (reference sequence). Trimming removed 6 bases from V and 7 bases from J, with 10 bases in between. This CDR3 is built from 11 residues. CDR3 amino acids: CASNEKGGYTF. DNA for the CDR3: TGTGCCAGCAATGAAAAAGGTGGCTACACCTTC.

The rearrangement joins TRBV28 to TRBJ1-1; D might be TRBD1 (6 bases). Germline values: CDR1 MDHEN, CDR2 SYDVKM. Trimming shortened V by 5 bases and J by 5 bases, and 15 bases separated the two germline ends. There are 14 residues in the CDR3. CDR3 sequence reads: CASSNSFRGTEAFF. The CDR3, as DNA: TGTGCCAGCAGTAACAGTTTTAGGGGGACTGAAGCTTTCTTT.

DNA for the CDR3: TGTGCCAGCAAGCTATTCCTGACAGGGGACGCAGATACGCAGTATTTT. Its translation: CASKLFLTGDADTQYF. V usage is TRBV27 and J usage is TRBJ2-3; 8 bases match TRBD1. V trimming: 7 bases; J trimming: 4 bases; junction bases outside the gene matches: 13. The CDR3 totals 16 residues. The germline gives CDR1 MNHEY, CDR2 SMNVEV (reference sequence).

V gene TRBV5-5 combines with J gene TRBJ2-7, with D possibly being TRBD1 or TRBD2 (5 bases each). V lost 2 bases and J lost 3, with 15 bases in between. This CDR3 contains 15 residues. The germline CDR1 and CDR2 sequences are SGHKS and YYEKEE (reference sequence). The CDR3 loop reads CASSFSGTLNYEQYF. CDR3 DNA sequence: TGTGCCAGCAGCTTCTCCGGGACGCTGAACTACGAGCAGTACTTC.